These T cell receptor beta chains were read from a single sample in a study of CD8 T cells in ankylosing spondylitis. Via MiXCR, TCRdb re-called the 5' RACE reads, giving one row per CDR3 protein. Here the sample spans 100,000 to 150,000 distinct CDR3 sequences, over 6% being singletons. The sequenced sample consisted of blood, either unsorted or a sorted T cell fraction (not recorded which). These receptor sequences come from a male donor with ankylosing spondylitis or in good health (not recorded which). CDR3s include the opening cysteine and the closing phenylalanine or tryptophan. The order of the fields is CDR3 DNA, CDR3 protein, J gene, D gene, clone size, V gene. A D gene is named only where the DNA matches it firmly. Clone size is given for some rows only: seen once, a few or many times, or a class if the clone is expanded.

CDR3nt: TGTGCCAGCACCGGGCGCGGCTCCTACGAGCAGTACTTC; CDR3aa: CASTGRGSYEQYF; j_gene: TRBJ2-7; d_gene: .; abundance: many; v_gene: TRBV27
CDR3nt: TGTGCCAGCAGCCCCGGCAGGACCTACGAGCAGTACTTC; CDR3aa: CASSPGRTYEQYF; j_gene: TRBJ2-7; d_gene: .; abundance: many; v_gene: TRBV4-2
CDR3nt: TGCGCCAGCAGCTTGGGGGCTAGCGGATACAATGAGCAGTTCTTC; CDR3aa: CASSLGASGYNEQFF; j_gene: TRBJ2-1; d_gene: TRBD2; abundance: many; v_gene: TRBV5-1
CDR3nt: TGTGCCAGCACCGATACAGGGGGCTCCTACAATGAGCAGTTCTTC; CDR3aa: CASTDTGGSYNEQFF; j_gene: TRBJ2-1; d_gene: TRBD1; abundance: many; v_gene: TRBV12-3/TRBV12-4
CDR3nt: TGCGCCAGCAGCTTGGCTGTAGACTCCGCCAATCAAGAGACCCAGTACTTC; CDR3aa: CASSLAVDSANQETQYF; j_gene: TRBJ2-5; d_gene: .; abundance: few; v_gene: TRBV5-1
CDR3nt: TGCGCCAGCAGCTTGGGACAGGGGCAACTGTTTTTT; CDR3aa: CASSLGQGQLFF; j_gene: TRBJ1-4; d_gene: TRBD1; abundance: few; v_gene: TRBV5-1
CDR3nt: TGTGCCAGCAGCTTAAGCTACAATCAGCCCCAGCATTTT; CDR3aa: CASSLSYNQPQHF; j_gene: TRBJ1-5; d_gene: .; abundance: many; v_gene: TRBV7-3
CDR3nt: TGCAGCGTTGAAGGGACTTCATTCTCCTACAATGAGCAGTTCTTC; CDR3aa: CSVEGTSFSYNEQFF; j_gene: TRBJ2-1; d_gene: .; abundance: many; v_gene: TRBV29-1
CDR3nt: TGTGCCAGCACCACCGGGACTAGCGGGTACAATGAGCAGTTCTTC; CDR3aa: CASTTGTSGYNEQFF; j_gene: TRBJ2-1; d_gene: TRBD2; abundance: many; v_gene: TRBV27
CDR3nt: TGTGCCAGCAGTTACTCTAGCACCGGGGAGCTGTTTTTT; CDR3aa: CASSYSSTGELFF; j_gene: TRBJ2-2; d_gene: .; abundance: many; v_gene: TRBV6-2/TRBV6-3
CDR3nt: TGCGCCAGCTCCAGGGAAGGGAGCACTGAAGCTTTCTTT; CDR3aa: CASSREGSTEAFF; j_gene: TRBJ1-1; d_gene: .; abundance: many; v_gene: TRBV5-1
CDR3nt: TGTGCCAGCAGCTTGGAACCCGGACAGAGCTCCTACGAGCAGTACTTC; CDR3aa: CASSLEPGQSSYEQYF; j_gene: TRBJ2-7; d_gene: .; abundance: many; v_gene: TRBV5-6
CDR3nt: TGCAGCGTTGAAGAAGGGGGCAAAGGCTATGGCTACACCTTC; CDR3aa: CSVEEGGKGYGYTF; j_gene: TRBJ1-2; d_gene: TRBD1; abundance: many; v_gene: TRBV29-1
CDR3nt: TGCAGTGCTAGTATGTCCTACTACAATGAGCAGTTCTTC; CDR3aa: CSASMSYYNEQFF; j_gene: TRBJ2-1; d_gene: .; abundance: many; v_gene: TRBV20-1
CDR3nt: TGTGCCAGCAGCCAAGAAGGGACTAGCGGGGGGGCCTATGAGCAGTTCTTC; CDR3aa: CASSQEGTSGGAYEQFF; j_gene: TRBJ2-1; d_gene: TRBD2; abundance: many; v_gene: TRBV4-2
CDR3nt: TGTGCCAGCAGCTTTGCTAGCGACGGGGAGCTGTTTTTT; CDR3aa: CASSFASDGELFF; j_gene: TRBJ2-2; d_gene: .; abundance: many; v_gene: TRBV7-9
CDR3nt: TGTGCCAGCAGCTTAGACTGGACCAATACGGGGAACACTGAAGCTTTCTTT; CDR3aa: CASSLDWTNTGNTEAFF; j_gene: TRBJ1-1; d_gene: .; abundance: many; v_gene: TRBV7-9
CDR3nt: TGCAGTGCTAGAGATCGGAACTACAATGAGCAGTTCTTC; CDR3aa: CSARDRNYNEQFF; j_gene: TRBJ2-1; d_gene: .; abundance: many; v_gene: TRBV20-1
CDR3nt: TGCAGTGCCAGCGACAGCTCTGGGGCCAACGTCCTGACTTTC; CDR3aa: CSASDSSGANVLTF; j_gene: TRBJ2-6; d_gene: .; abundance: many; v_gene: TRBV20-1
CDR3nt: TGTGCCAGCAGTTTCCCTTCAGGGGGCATCGAGACCCAGTACTTC; CDR3aa: CASSFPSGGIETQYF; j_gene: TRBJ2-5; d_gene: TRBD1; abundance: .; v_gene: TRBV12-3/TRBV12-4
CDR3nt: TGCAGTGCTAGAGAAGCAGTGGGCACTGATACGCAGTATTTT; CDR3aa: CSAREAVGTDTQYF; j_gene: TRBJ2-3; d_gene: .; abundance: many; v_gene: TRBV20-1
CDR3nt: TGTGCCATCAGTGAGGGGACAGGGGGCACAGATACGCAGTATTTT; CDR3aa: CAISEGTGGTDTQYF; j_gene: TRBJ2-3; d_gene: TRBD1; abundance: .; v_gene: TRBV10-3
CDR3nt: TGTGCCAGCAGTTTCTACGGGGGCACAGATACGCAGTATTTT; CDR3aa: CASSFYGGTDTQYF; j_gene: TRBJ2-3; d_gene: .; abundance: many; v_gene: TRBV12-3/TRBV12-4
CDR3nt: TGCAGTGCAAGGGGATCCAAGGGTGAAGCTTTCTTT; CDR3aa: CSARGSKGEAFF; j_gene: TRBJ1-1; d_gene: .; abundance: few; v_gene: TRBV20-1
CDR3nt: TGTGCCTCCCGGCTAGCGGGAAAGGAGCAGTTCTTC; CDR3aa: CASRLAGKEQFF; j_gene: TRBJ2-1; d_gene: TRBD2; abundance: many; v_gene: TRBV6-2/TRBV6-3
CDR3nt: TGTGCCAGCACCCCTAGCGGGAGGGCCGGTGGGGGTGAGCAGTTCTTC; CDR3aa: CASTPSGRAGGGEQFF; j_gene: TRBJ2-1; d_gene: TRBD2; abundance: many; v_gene: TRBV12-3/TRBV12-4